A selection of T cell receptor beta chains follows, all from one sample in a study of cytomegalovirus exposure and HLA in healthy donors. Assay: immunoSEQ multiplex PCR; the TCRdb copy retains only in-frame clones and omits some. In the table there are roughly 300,000 clones, more than 80% of which are singletons. The specimen was PBMCs. All receptors derive from a woman aged 18-29 years in good health and CMV-seronegative. Both conserved end residues are part of each CDR3. The D gene is left open where the match is weak. Clone size is stated in some rows and not others, as once, few, many or a class when expanded.

j_call,clone_size,d_call,v_call,cdr3_nt,cdr3_aa
TRBJ2-2,-,TRBD1,TRBV4-2,TGTGCCAGCAGCCAAGACGACAGGGCCTACACCGGGGAGCTGTTTTTT,CASSQDDRAYTGELFF
TRBJ2-3,-,-,TRBV5-6,TGTGCCAGCAGCCCCAGCGGCGGGAGCACAGATACGCAGTATTTT,CASSPSGGSTDTQYF
TRBJ2-2,-,TRBD2,TRBV7-8,TGTGCCAGCAGCCCCGGACTAGCGGGAGAGGGGGCCGGGGAGCTGTTTTTT,CASSPGLAGEGAGELFF
TRBJ2-7,once,-,TRBV7-2,TGTGCCAGCAGCTTAAACCCGCCCGCGGAGTACTTC,CASSLNPPAEYF
TRBJ2-7,-,TRBD2,TRBV27,TGTGCCAGCAGTCTGGGGACTAGCGGGCACAGGGGCTCCTACGAGCAGTACTTC,CASSLGTSGHRGSYEQYF
TRBJ2-7,once,TRBD1,TRBV19,TGTGCCAGTAGTCGTATGATCTCTCCGGGACAGAAATACGAGCAGTACTTC,CASSRMISPGQKYEQYF
TRBJ2-5,-,TRBD1,TRBV2,TGTGCCAGCAGACAGGGGGCGATCACAGAGACCCAGTACTTC,CASRQGAITETQYF
TRBJ1-5,-,-,TRBV6-1,TGTGCCAGCAGTGCCCGGGAGGATCAGCCCCAGCATTTT,CASSAREDQPQHF
TRBJ1-5,-,-,TRBV7-2,TGTGCCAGCAGCTCGGGCCAGGGGAATCAGCCCCAGCATTTT,CASSSGQGNQPQHF
TRBJ2-3,once,-,TRBV7-8,TGTGCCAGCAGCTTAGCACCGTTTAGCGGAATCACAGATACGCAGTATTTT,CASSLAPFSGITDTQYF
TRBJ2-3,-,-,TRBV4-3,TGCGCCAGCAGCCAAGTTCTCGGGGCAGATACGCAGTATTTT,CASSQVLGADTQYF
TRBJ2-3,-,TRBD2,TRBV27,TGTGCCAGCAGTGCCCTAGCGGATCAGACAGATACGCAGTATTTT,CASSALADQTDTQYF
TRBJ2-6,-,-,TRBV4-1,TGCGCCAGCAGCCAACCGAAGCTGCTCTCTGGGGCCAACGTCCTGACTTTC,CASSQPKLLSGANVLTF
TRBJ2-7,-,TRBD2,TRBV2,TGTGCCAGCAGCTCTAGCGGGAGGGCCAACGAGCAGTACTTC,CASSSSGRANEQYF
TRBJ2-1,-,TRBD2,TRBV18,TGTGCCAGCTCACCACCGAATAGCGGGGAAGGCAATGAGCAGTTCTTC,CASSPPNSGEGNEQFF
TRBJ2-7,few,-,TRBV5-1,TGCGCCAGCAGCCGCCCCGACAGTTACGAGCAGTACTTC,CASSRPDSYEQYF
TRBJ2-7,-,-,TRBV7-9,TGTGCCAGCAGCTTAGGAGCAAGTAACGAGCAGTACTTC,CASSLGASNEQYF
TRBJ2-7,-,-,TRBV21-1,TGTGCCAGCAGCACCTGGACAGGGGGCCTCAACGAGCAGTACTTC,CASSTWTGGLNEQYF
TRBJ2-2,-,TRBD1,TRBV27,TGTGCCAGCAGTCCCAGGACAGGGGGCTACGATGGGGAGCTGTTTTTT,CASSPRTGGYDGELFF
TRBJ2-3,-,-,TRBV9,TGTGCCAGCAGCGTAGGCCTAGCGATCACAGATACGCAGTATTTT,CASSVGLAITDTQYF
TRBJ2-7,-,-,TRBV11-1,TGTGCCAGCAGCGAAGCACAGGTGATAGTCTCCTACGAGCAGTACTTC,CASSEAQVIVSYEQYF
TRBJ1-3,-,TRBD1,TRBV6-1,TGTGCCAGCAGACGGGACAGGGATTCTGGAAACACCATATATTTT,CASRRDRDSGNTIYF
TRBJ2-1,-,-,TRBV2,TGTGCCAGCAGTGTCAGGCTGCAAGTCTACAATGAGCAGTTCTTC,CASSVRLQVYNEQFF
TRBJ2-7,-,-,TRBV28,TGTGCCAGCAGTCCCCAGGTGGCGGGAAGCGACGAGCAGTACTTC,CASSPQVAGSDEQYF
TRBJ2-7,-,TRBD1,TRBV11-2,TGTGCCAGCAGCTCGAACAGGGGGCTGTACGAGCAGTACTTC,CASSSNRGLYEQYF
TRBJ2-3,-,-,TRBV6-5,TGTGCCAGCAGTTATTCGAGCACTTTCACAGATACGCAGTATTTT,CASSYSSTFTDTQYF
TRBJ1-4,-,-,TRBV5-1,TGCGCCAGCAGCTTTGACATTCCAACTAATGAAAAACTGTTTTTT,CASSFDIPTNEKLFF
TRBJ1-3,-,-,TRBV4-1,TGCGCCAGCAGCCATATCCCAAGTGGGTTTGGGGCCCGCTCTGGAAACACCATATATTTT,CASSHIPSGFGARSGNTIYF
TRBJ2-3,-,-,TRBV7-9,TGTGCCAGCAGCTTAGGGCGAGGGCCTAGCACAGATACGCAGTATTTT,CASSLGRGPSTDTQYF
TRBJ1-2,-,TRBD1,TRBV18,TGTGCCAGCTCAATCGGACAGGGCGAGGGGGGCTACACCTTC,CASSIGQGEGGYTF
TRBJ1-2,-,-,TRBV7-9,TGTGCCAGCACCCCGGGGGACAACTATGGCTACACCTTC,CASTPGDNYGYTF
TRBJ1-5,-,TRBD1,TRBV10-3,TGTGCCATCAGTGAGGGGACAGGGTATCAGCCCCAGCATTTT,CAISEGTGYQPQHF
TRBJ2-5,-,-,TRBV6-1,TGTGCCAGCAGTGAAGCAGGGTGGCTAGCAGAAGAGACCCAGTACTTC,CASSEAGWLAEETQYF
TRBJ2-1,-,-,TRBV27,TGTGCCAGCAGTTCAAACAGGGTCCATGAGCAGTTCTTC,CASSSNRVHEQFF
TRBJ1-2,few,-,TRBV2,TGTGCCAGCAGTGAACTGAGCTATTATGGCTACACCTTC,CASSELSYYGYTF
TRBJ1-5,-,-,TRBV5-8,TGTGCCAGCAGCTTGCCAGGGATGGACAATCAGCCCCAGCATTTT,CASSLPGMDNQPQHF
TRBJ2-7,-,TRBD1,TRBV15,TGTGCCACCAGCAGAGACCCCGGGACAGGGGCCTACGAGCAGTACTTC,CATSRDPGTGAYEQYF
TRBJ1-5,once,TRBD1,TRBV7-2,TGTGCCAGCAGCCCGGGACAGGGGGCGGATCAGCCCCAGCATTTT,CASSPGQGADQPQHF
TRBJ1-1,-,-,TRBV4-2,TGTGCCAGCAGCCAAGATGGGGCAGGGGCGAACACTGAAGCTTTCTTT,CASSQDGAGANTEAFF
TRBJ1-2,once,-,TRBV15,TGTGCCACCAGCAGTCCGAACTATCTAACTATGGACTATGGCTACACCTTC,CATSSPNYLTMDYGYTF
TRBJ2-6,-,-,TRBV9,TGTGCCAGCAGCGTAGCTCGGGGGATTGGGGCCAACGTCCTGACTTTC,CASSVARGIGANVLTF
TRBJ2-2,-,-,TRBV6-1,TGTGCCAGCAGTGAAGTGGCCACAATCACCGGGGAGCTGTTTTTT,CASSEVATITGELFF
TRBJ2-2,-,-,TRBV6-5,TGTGCCAGCAGTTACGTCATCACCGGGGAGCTGTTTTTT,CASSYVITGELFF
TRBJ1-5,-,-,TRBV9,TGTGCCAGCAGCGCGGGCCCTGCGGGTCAGCCCCAGCATTTT,CASSAGPAGQPQHF
TRBJ2-5,-,TRBD2,TRBV29-1,TGCAGCATGCCGATTACGGGGGGAGAGACCCAGTACTTC,CSMPITGGETQYF
TRBJ2-2,-,TRBD2,TRBV28,TGTGCCAGCAGTACACGACTAGCGGGAGTTCAAACCGGGGAGCTGTTTTTT,CASSTRLAGVQTGELFF
TRBJ1-3,once,TRBD1,TRBV28,TGTGCCAGCAGTTCACCAGGACAGGGGGCCCCTGGAAACACCATATATTTT,CASSSPGQGAPGNTIYF
TRBJ1-5,-,TRBD1,TRBV19,TGTGCCACCTACGGACAGGGGAAATCTAGCAATCAGCCCCAGCATTTT,CATYGQGKSSNQPQHF
TRBJ1-2,-,-,TRBV7-2,TGTGCCAGCAGCTCCACAGGCTACGCGGACTATGGCTACACCTTC,CASSSTGYADYGYTF
TRBJ2-7,-,-,TRBV29-1,TGCAGCGTTAGGACAGCCTACGAGCAGTACTTC,CSVRTAYEQYF
TRBJ1-5,-,-,TRBV4-2,TGTGCCAGCAGCCAAGGGATAGGGGGTCAGCCCCAGCATTTT,CASSQGIGGQPQHF
TRBJ1-2,-,TRBD1,TRBV6-5,TGTGCCAGCAACATCGGACAGGGTGTCGGCTATGGCTACACCTTC,CASNIGQGVGYGYTF